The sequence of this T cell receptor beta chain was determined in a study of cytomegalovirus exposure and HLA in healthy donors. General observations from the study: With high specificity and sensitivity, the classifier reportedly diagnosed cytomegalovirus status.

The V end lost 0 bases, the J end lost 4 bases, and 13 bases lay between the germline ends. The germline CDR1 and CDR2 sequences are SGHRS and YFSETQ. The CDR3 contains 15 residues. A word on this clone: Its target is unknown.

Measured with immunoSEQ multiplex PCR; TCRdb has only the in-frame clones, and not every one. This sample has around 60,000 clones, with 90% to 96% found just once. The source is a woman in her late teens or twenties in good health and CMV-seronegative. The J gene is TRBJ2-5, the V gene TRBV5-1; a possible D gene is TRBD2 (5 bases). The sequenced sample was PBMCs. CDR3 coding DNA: TGCGCCAGCAGCTTGGGAGGTAGCCGGGGAGAGACCCAGTACTTC. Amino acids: CASSLGGSRGETQYF.